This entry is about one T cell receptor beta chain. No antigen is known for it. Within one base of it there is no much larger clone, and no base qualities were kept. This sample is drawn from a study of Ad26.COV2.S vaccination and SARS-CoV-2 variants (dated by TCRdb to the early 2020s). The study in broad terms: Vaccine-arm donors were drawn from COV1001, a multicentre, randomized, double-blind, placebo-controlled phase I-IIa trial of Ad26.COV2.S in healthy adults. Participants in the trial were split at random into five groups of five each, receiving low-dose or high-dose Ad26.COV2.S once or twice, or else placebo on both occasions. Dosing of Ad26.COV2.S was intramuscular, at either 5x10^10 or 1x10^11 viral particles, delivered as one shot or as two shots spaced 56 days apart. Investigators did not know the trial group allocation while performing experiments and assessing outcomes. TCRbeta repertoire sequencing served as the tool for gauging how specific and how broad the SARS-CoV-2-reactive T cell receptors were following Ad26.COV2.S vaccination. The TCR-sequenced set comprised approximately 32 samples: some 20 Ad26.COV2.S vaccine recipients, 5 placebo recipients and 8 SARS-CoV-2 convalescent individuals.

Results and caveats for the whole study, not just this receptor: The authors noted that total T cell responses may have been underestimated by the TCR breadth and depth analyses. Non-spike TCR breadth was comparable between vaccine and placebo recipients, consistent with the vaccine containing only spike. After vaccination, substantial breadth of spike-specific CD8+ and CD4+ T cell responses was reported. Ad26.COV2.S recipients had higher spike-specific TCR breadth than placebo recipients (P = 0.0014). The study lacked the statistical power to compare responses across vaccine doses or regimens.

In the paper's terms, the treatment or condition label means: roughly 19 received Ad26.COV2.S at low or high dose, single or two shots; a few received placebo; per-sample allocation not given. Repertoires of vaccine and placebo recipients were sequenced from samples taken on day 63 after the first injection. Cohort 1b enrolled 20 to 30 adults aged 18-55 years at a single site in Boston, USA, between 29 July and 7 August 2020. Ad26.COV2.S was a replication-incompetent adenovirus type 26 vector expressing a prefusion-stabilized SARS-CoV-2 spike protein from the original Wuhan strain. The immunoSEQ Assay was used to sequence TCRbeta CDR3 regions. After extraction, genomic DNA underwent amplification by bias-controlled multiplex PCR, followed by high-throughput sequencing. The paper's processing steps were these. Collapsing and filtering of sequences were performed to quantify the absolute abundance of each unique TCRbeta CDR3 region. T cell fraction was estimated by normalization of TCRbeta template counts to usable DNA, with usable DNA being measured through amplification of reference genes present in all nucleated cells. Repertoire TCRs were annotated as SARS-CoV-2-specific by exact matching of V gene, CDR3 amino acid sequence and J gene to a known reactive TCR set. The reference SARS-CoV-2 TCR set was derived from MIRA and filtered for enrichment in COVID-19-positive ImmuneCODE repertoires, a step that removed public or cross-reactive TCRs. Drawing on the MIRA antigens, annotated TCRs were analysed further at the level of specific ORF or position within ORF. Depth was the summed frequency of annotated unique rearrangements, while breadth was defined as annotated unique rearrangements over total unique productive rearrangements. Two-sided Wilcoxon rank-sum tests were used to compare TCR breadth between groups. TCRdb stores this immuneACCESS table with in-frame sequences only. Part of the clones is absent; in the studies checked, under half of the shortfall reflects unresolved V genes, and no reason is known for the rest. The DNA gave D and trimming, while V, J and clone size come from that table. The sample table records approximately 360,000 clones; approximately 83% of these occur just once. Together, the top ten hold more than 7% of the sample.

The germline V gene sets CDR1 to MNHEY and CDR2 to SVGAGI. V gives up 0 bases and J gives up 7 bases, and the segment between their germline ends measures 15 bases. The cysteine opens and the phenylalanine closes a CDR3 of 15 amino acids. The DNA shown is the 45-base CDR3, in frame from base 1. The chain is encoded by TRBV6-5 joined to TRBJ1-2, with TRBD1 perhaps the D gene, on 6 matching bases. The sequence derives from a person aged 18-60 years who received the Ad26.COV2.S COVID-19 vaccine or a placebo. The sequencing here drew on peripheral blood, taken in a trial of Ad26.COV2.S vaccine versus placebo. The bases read TGTGCCAGCAGTTACTCGAGTACGTACAGGGCTGGCTACACCTTC. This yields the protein CASSYSSTYRAGYTF.